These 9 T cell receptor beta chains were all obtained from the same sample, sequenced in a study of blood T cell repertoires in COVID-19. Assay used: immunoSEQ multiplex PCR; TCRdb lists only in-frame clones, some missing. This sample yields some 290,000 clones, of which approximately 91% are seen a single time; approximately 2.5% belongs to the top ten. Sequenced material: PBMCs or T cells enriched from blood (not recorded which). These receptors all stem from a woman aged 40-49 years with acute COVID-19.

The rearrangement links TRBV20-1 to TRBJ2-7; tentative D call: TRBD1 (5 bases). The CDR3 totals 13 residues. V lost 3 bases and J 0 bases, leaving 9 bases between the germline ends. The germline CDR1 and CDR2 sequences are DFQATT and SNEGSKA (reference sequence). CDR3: CSASTGPSYEQYF. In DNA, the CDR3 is TGCAGTGCTAGTACAGGACCCTCCTACGAGCAGTACTTC.

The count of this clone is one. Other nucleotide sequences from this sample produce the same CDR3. The CDR3 is CASSPGTGYEQYF. CDR3 sequence (DNA): TGTGCCAGCTCACCCGGAACAGGTTACGAGCAGTACTTC. The chain is built from TRBV18 and TRBJ2-7; maybe TRBD1 (5 bases). V was pared by 3 bases and J by 4 bases, with 10 bases between. The CDR3 spans 13 residues. Germline CDR1 and CDR2: KGHSH and LQKENI.

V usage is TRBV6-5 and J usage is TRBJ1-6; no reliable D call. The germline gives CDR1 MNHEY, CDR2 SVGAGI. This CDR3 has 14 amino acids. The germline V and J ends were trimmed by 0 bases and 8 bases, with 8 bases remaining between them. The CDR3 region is CASSYSSRDSPLHF. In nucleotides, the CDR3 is TGTGCCAGCAGTTACTCGAGTCGGGATTCACCCCTCCACTTT.

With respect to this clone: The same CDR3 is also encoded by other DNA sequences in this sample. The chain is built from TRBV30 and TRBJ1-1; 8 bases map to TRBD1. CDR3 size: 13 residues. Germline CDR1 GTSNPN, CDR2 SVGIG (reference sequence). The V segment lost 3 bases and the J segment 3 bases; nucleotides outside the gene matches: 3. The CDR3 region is CAWSGQGYTEAFF. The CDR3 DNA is TGTGCCTGGAGCGGACAGGGATACACTGAAGCTTTCTTT.

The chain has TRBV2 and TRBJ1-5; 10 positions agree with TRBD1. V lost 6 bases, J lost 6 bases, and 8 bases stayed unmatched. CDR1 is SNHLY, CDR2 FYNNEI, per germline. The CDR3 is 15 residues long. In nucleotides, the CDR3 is TGTGCCAGCAGATACGACAGGGGGCAGAGTCAGCCCCAGCATTTT. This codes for CASRYDRGQSQPQHF.

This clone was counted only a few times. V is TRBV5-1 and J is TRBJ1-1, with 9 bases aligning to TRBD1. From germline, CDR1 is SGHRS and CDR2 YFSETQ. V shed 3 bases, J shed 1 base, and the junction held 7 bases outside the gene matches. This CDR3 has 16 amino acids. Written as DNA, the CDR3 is TGCGCCAGCAGCTCCGGACAGGGGAGGACGAACACTGAAGCTTTCTTT. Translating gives CASSSGQGRTNTEAFF.

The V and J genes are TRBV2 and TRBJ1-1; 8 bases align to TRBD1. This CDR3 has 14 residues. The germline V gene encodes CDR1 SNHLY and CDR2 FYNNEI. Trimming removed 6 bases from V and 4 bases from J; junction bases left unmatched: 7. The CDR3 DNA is TGTGCCAGCAGCTCTGACAGGGGCGCCACTGAAGCTTTCTTT. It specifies CASSSDRGATEAFF.

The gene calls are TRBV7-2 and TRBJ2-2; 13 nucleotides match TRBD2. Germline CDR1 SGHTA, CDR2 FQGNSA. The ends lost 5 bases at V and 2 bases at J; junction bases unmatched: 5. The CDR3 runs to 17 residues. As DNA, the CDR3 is TGTGCCAGCAGCCCGGGACTAGCGGGACTTAACACCGGGGAGCTGTTTTTT. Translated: CASSPGLAGLNTGELFF. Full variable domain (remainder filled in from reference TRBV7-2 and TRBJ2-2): GAGVSQSPSNKVTEKGKDVELRCDPISGHTALYWYRQSLGQGLEFLIYFQGNSAPDKSGLPSDRFSAERTGGSVSTLTIQRTQQEDSAVYLCASSPGLAGLNTGELFFGEGSRLTVL.

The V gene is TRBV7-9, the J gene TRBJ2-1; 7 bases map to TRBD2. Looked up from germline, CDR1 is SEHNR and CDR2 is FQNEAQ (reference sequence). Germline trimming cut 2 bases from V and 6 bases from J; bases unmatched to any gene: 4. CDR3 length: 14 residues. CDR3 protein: CASSLSGTTNEQFF. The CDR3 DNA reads TGTGCCAGCAGCTTATCCGGGACTACCAATGAGCAGTTCTTC.